This T cell receptor beta chain stems from a study of blood T cell repertoires in COVID-19. Study summary: T cells, B-cell-depleted T cells, or PBMCs supplied cDNA or gDNA.

Trimming pared 9 bases from V and 2 bases from J, leaving 12 bases between. Germline CDR1 reads LNHDA; CDR2 reads SQIVND (reference sequence). This CDR3 has 13 amino acids. Clones were sequenced by immunoSEQ multiplex PCR, and TCRdb holds only the in-frame ones, with some missing. The table has about 210,000 clones, around nine tenths seen once. V gene TRBV19 combines with J gene TRBJ2-3; a weak D match, TRBD2 (5 bases). The material sequenced was peripheral blood. The sequence was obtained from a woman in her 40s with acute or convalescent COVID-19. This CDR3 is CASQTDSTDTQYF. The CDR3 nucleotides are TGTGCCAGCCAGACGGACTCCACAGATACGCAGTATTTT.